The TCR beta chain described here comes from a study of OX40 agonist ivuxolimab in advanced cancers. At the level of the whole study: The costimulatory receptor OX40 (CD134) was targeted by ivuxolimab, a fully human IgG2 agonistic monoclonal antibody. Intravenous ivuxolimab was administered to patients every 2 weeks at six dose levels: 0.01, 0.1, 0.3, 1.5, 3 and 10 mg/kg. Of the 50 to 55 patients in dose escalation, about 20 had hepatocellular carcinoma, about 15 had melanoma, 9 had renal cell carcinoma and 9 had head and neck cancer. A male proportion of 70% to 90% and a mean age of roughly 58 years, ranging from 23 to 79, were recorded for the dose-escalation cohort. Prior anti-PD-1, anti-PD-L1 or anti-CTLA-4 therapy was permitted, and 40% of dose-escalation patients had received checkpoint inhibitors. Three dose-escalation patients achieved partial responses, one with hepatocellular carcinoma and two with cutaneous melanoma. Peripheral TCRbeta sequencing was intended to test whether TCR sequence diversity was altered and clonal T-cell expansion was caused by ivuxolimab. The monotherapy dose-escalation portion (N of about 50 patients) of the phase I ivuxolimab trial is reported in the paper.

CDR1 MNHEY and CDR2 SVGAGI were looked up in the germline V gene. The CDR3 numbers 15 residues from cysteine through phenylalanine. CDR3 DNA is the only sequence kept; it has 45 bases, read in frame from the first base. Trimmed from V: 6 bases; trimmed from J: 4 bases; junction bases lacking a gene match: 9. General conclusions and limits of the study: In the 0.1-3.0 mg/kg groups, partial responders had among the lowest normalized peripheral clonal expansion, particularly in CD8+ T cells. Low levels of normalized T-cell clonal expansion were also seen in some patients who did not respond. The antigen specificity of the clonally expanded peripheral T cells was not determined. At doses from 0.1 to 3.0 mg/kg, clonal expansion was seen in both CD4+ and CD8+ blood T cells between baseline and week 6. After ivuxolimab, expanded clones were on average more numerous among CD8+ T cells than among CD4+ T cells.

To sequence the TCRbeta CDR3 region, genomic DNA was isolated from the sorted cells. The immunoSEQ Assay was used for sequencing of TCRbeta CDR3 regions. This immuneACCESS table, as held by TCRdb, lists in-frame sequences with V and J called but not all clones. Of the missing ones, under half trace to an unresolved V gene in checked studies; the others have no known cause. The sample table lists roughly 84,000 clones, 81% of them with a count of one. The ten biggest clones cover approximately 4.5% of the sample. The trial excluded patients who had a history of autoimmune disease or were on systemic immunosuppression. Peripheral blood for TCR sequencing was collected from all dose cohorts at baseline, on cycle 4 day 1, and on cycle 7 day 1. The samples were taken from a phase I, first-in-human, multicenter, open-label dose-escalation trial of ivuxolimab. Adults with locally advanced or metastatic head and neck squamous cell, hepatocellular, melanoma or renal cell carcinoma were enrolled in the trial. CD4+ and CD8+ T cells were sorted separately from peripheral blood before TCR sequencing.

On this clone itself: What this receptor recognizes is not known. No qualities accompany the bases; no much larger clone lies one base away.

This material consisted of CD4+ or CD8+ T cells sorted from blood, taken in a trial of the OX40 agonist ivuxolimab. The V and J genes are TRBV6-5 and TRBJ2-1; TRBD2 fits 7 bases in the junction. The TCR was taken from an adult with an advanced solid tumor such as melanoma, head and neck, liver or kidney cancer. Here the CDR3 is given as CASSPGGTIYNEQFF. The DNA sequence is given as TGTGCCAGCAGCCCCGGGGGGACTATATACAATGAGCAGTTCTTC.